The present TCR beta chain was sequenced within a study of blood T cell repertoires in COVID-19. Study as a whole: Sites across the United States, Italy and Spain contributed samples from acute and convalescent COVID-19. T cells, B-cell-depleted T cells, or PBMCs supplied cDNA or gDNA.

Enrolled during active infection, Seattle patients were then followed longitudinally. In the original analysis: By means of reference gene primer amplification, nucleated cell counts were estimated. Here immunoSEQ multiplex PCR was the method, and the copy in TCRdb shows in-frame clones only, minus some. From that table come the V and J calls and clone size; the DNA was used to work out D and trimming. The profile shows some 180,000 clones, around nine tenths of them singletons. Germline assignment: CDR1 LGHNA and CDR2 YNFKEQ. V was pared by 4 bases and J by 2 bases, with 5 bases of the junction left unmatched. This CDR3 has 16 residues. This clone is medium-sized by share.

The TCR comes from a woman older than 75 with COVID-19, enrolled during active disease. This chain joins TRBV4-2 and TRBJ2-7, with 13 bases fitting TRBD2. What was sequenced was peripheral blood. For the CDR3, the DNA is TGTGCCAGCAGCCGCCCACTAGCGGGGGGGACCTACGAGCAGTACTTC. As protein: CASSRPLAGGTYEQYF.